Following are 20 T cell receptor beta chains from one sample sequenced in a study of blood T cell repertoires in COVID-19. Repertoires were generated with immunoSEQ multiplex PCR, while TCRdb's copy carries only in-frame clones and drops some. This table holds around 210,000 clones, 65% to 90% found once. Material for sequencing was peripheral blood. Receptors originate from a man aged 45-60 years with COVID-19, enrolled during active disease.

This rearrangement joins TRBV5-1 to TRBJ2-1, with a tentative D call TRBD2 (6 bases). Trimming removed 1 base at V and 0 bases at J, with 14 bases between. CDR1 and CDR2 (germline): SGHRS, YFSETQ. The CDR3 spans 17 residues. As DNA, the CDR3 is TGCGCCAGCAGCTTGTCTTCGGGGGTAAGCTCCTACAATGAGCAGTTCTTC. It codes for CASSLSSGVSSYNEQFF.

Points on this clone: The junction shows a germline mismatch at one end, possibly a read error. This chain joins TRBV7-2 and TRBJ2-4; 9 bases are a match to TRBD2. The CDR3 loop spans 13 amino acids. The germline gives CDR1 SGHTA, CDR2 FQGNSA. This CDR3 is CASSLGAAGGPSF. CDR3 DNA: TGTGCCAGCAGCTTAGGAGCGGCGGGGGGGCCGTCCTTC.

This clone has just a few counts. The genes are TRBV7-2 and TRBJ2-7; 10 nucleotides agree with TRBD1. V gave up 6 bases and J gave up 5 bases; unmatched junction bases: 10. The germline V gene has CDR1 SGHTA and CDR2 FQGNSA. This CDR3 is built from 15 residues. The CDR3 sequence: CASSRPGQGLNEQYF. The CDR3 DNA reads TGTGCCAGCAGTCGACCGGGACAGGGGTTAAACGAGCAGTACTTC.

This clone was counted at least ten times. V usage is TRBV10-3 and J usage is TRBJ1-2; unclear D gene. The CDR3 is made up of 11 amino acids. Germline V gene data show CDR1 as ENHRY and CDR2 as SYGVKD. Trimming took 4 bases from V and 5 from J, leaving 5 bases between them. The CDR3 DNA follows: TGTGCCATCAGTGGCGGGTATGGCTACACCTTC. Protein: CAISGGYGYTF.

The chain has TRBV28 and TRBJ1-6; tentatively, D is TRBD1 (6 bases). Germline assignment: CDR1 MDHEN and CDR2 SYDVKM. Between the trimmed V and J ends, which lost 4 bases and 0 bases, there was a span of 13 bases. The CDR3 totals 17 residues. In DNA, the CDR3 is TGTGCCAGCAGTTCCCAGGGGAAGAGCTCCTATAATTCACCCCTCCACTTT. Translation gives CASSSQGKSSYNSPLHF.

The chain has TRBV5-1 and TRBJ1-2, with 9 nucleotides matching TRBD1. The CDR3 length is 13 residues. V gave up 3 bases and J gave up 7 bases; unmatched junction bases: 4. The germline CDR1 and CDR2 sequences are SGHRS and YFSETQ. The DNA for the CDR3 is TGCGCCAGCAGCTGGGGACAGGGATCTGGCTACACCTTC. This sequence encodes CASSWGQGSGYTF.

A note on this clone: The sample carries other DNA sequences with the same CDR3. V gene TRBV6-5 combines with J gene TRBJ2-2; D is perhaps TRBD1 (5 bases). The V gene lost 6 bases and the J gene lost 3 bases, with 11 bases spanning the gap. The CDR3 spans 14 residues. Per the germline V gene, CDR1 is MNHEY and CDR2 is SVGAGI. The CDR3 DNA reads TGTGCCAGCAGCCGTCAGGGTTACACCGGGGAGCTGTTTTTT. Translation gives CASSRQGYTGELFF.

For this clone: At one of its ends the junction is not consistent with the germline gene, which may arise from a read error. The chain couples TRBV7-7 to TRBJ1-5; 7 nucleotides line up with TRBD1. The CDR3 spans 18 residues. CDR1 is SSHAT, CDR2 FNYEAQ, per germline (reference sequence). The CDR3: CASSLVPGRGYSNQPQHF. CDR3 nucleotides: TGTGCTAGCAGCTTAGTGCCGGGCAGGGGGTATAGCAATCAGCCCCAGCATTTT.

The rearrangement uses TRBV10-3 and TRBJ2-7, with 8 nucleotides matching TRBD1. J lost 6 bases, V lost 6 bases, and 10 bases had no gene match. Germline-derived CDR1 and CDR2 are ENHRY and SYGVKD. The CDR3 covers 14 residues. The CDR3 loop reads CAISITDRAAEQYF. DNA of the CDR3: TGTGCCATCAGCATAACGGACAGGGCGGCCGAGCAGTACTTC.

The chain joins TRBV6-5 to TRBJ2-4; D is ambiguous. Trimming removed 4 bases at V and 4 bases at J, with 14 bases between. This CDR3 spans 15 amino acids. Germline V CDR1 and CDR2: MNHEY, SVGAGI. This CDR3 is CASSSPRTSKNIQYF. DNA for the CDR3: TGTGCCAGCAGTTCCCCGCGCACGTCTAAAAACATTCAGTACTTC.

The table lists this clone with a few counts. V is TRBV7-3 and J is TRBJ2-1; D perhaps matches TRBD1 (5 bases). Trimming took off 4 bases at V and 1 base at J, with 8 bases between the two ends. Germline V gene lookup returns CDR1 SGHTA and CDR2 FQGTGA. The CDR3 loop spans 14 amino acids. CDR3 sequence (DNA): TGTGCCAGCAGCTCCGGACATTCCTACAATGAGCAGTTCTTC. This gives the protein CASSSGHSYNEQFF.

This rearrangement joins TRBV30 to TRBJ1-5; 8 positions agree with TRBD1. This CDR3 contains 13 residues. Germline V lookup: CDR1 GTSNPN, CDR2 SVGIG (reference sequence). The J segment lost 2 bases and the V segment lost 5 bases, leaving 2 bases of the junction unmatched. CDR3 nucleotides: TGTGCCTGGGCACAGGGGGGCAATCAGCCCCAGCATTTT. This encodes CAWAQGGNQPQHF.

This chain uses TRBV27 with TRBJ2-7, with TRBD2 matching 14 bases. CDR3 length: 15 amino acids. Germline V gives CDR1 MNHEY, CDR2 SMNVEV (reference sequence). V gave up 5 bases and J gave up 9 bases; unmatched junction bases: 9. CDR3 sequence: CASSPSGLAGVPQYF. CDR3 in DNA: TGTGCCAGCAGTCCCTCGGGACTAGCGGGAGTACCGCAGTACTTC.

The chain links TRBV3-1 (or the pseudogene TRBV3-2) to TRBJ2-7; D gene unclear. Trimming removed 2 bases from V and 1 base from J, with 9 bases in between. This CDR3 has 14 residues. Looked up from germline, CDR1 is LGHDT and CDR2 is YNNKEL (reference sequence). Written as DNA, the CDR3 is TGTGCCAGCAGCCAATGGCAGTGGTCCTACGAGCAGTACTTC. This codes for CASSQWQWSYEQYF.

The rearrangement joins TRBV6-5 to TRBJ2-2, with 8 nucleotides matching TRBD2. Trimming at V came to 8 bases and at J to 4 bases, leaving 9 bases not matched to a gene. Germline V gene data show CDR1 as MNHEY and CDR2 as SVGAGI. The CDR3 runs to 15 residues. CDR3 amino acids: CASHGRRGGTGELFF. The DNA for the CDR3 is TGTGCCAGCCATGGGAGACGGGGGGGCACCGGGGAGCTGTTTTTT.

This clone was recorded only once. The chain uses TRBV7-2 and TRBJ2-3, with D possibly being TRBD1 (5 bases). CDR1 and CDR2 from the germline V gene are SGHTA and FQGNSA. This CDR3 has 14 amino acids. V lost 3 bases and J lost 2, with 9 bases in between. The CDR3 bases are TGTGCCAGCAGCTTCAGGGCACTCACAGATACGCAGTATTTT. Translated, it gives CASSFRALTDTQYF.

The chain is built from TRBV29-1 and TRBJ1-1; 9 bases match TRBD1. The germline gives CDR1 SQVTM, CDR2 ANQGSEA. With V trimmed by 7 bases and J by 1 base, 10 bases remained unmatched. This CDR3 is built from 15 residues. The CDR3 sequence is CSAKIQGAGNTEAFF. DNA of the CDR3: TGCAGCGCCAAAATACAGGGGGCAGGGAACACTGAAGCTTTCTTT. Supplemented by reference TRBV29-1 and TRBJ1-1, the full variable domain reads SAVISQKPSRDICQRGTSLTIQCQVDSQVTMMFWYRQQPGQSLTLIATANQGSEATYESGFVIDKFPISRPNLTFSTLTVSNMSPEDSSIYLCSAKIQGAGNTEAFFGQGTRLTVV.

The gene calls are TRBV9 and TRBJ2-1; 12 bases agree with TRBD2. The junction had 4 bases not matched to a gene; V was cut back by 0 bases and J by 9 bases. Germline V lookup: CDR1 SGDLS, CDR2 YYNGEE. The CDR3 has 15 residues. The CDR3 loop reads CASSVAASGGVEQFF. In nucleotides, the CDR3 is TGTGCCAGCAGCGTAGCGGCTAGCGGGGGGGTTGAGCAGTTCTTC.

This chain joins TRBV4-3 and TRBJ1-2; D unclear. Trimming pared 0 bases from V and 3 bases from J, leaving 11 bases between. Germline-derived CDR1 and CDR2 are LGHNA and YSLEER. The CDR3 sequence is 15 residues long. The CDR3 nucleotides read TGCGCCAGCAGCCAAGATTGGCCGGGAGACTATGGCTACACCTTC. It translates to CASSQDWPGDYGYTF.

This clone occurred once. The chain joins TRBV5-1 to TRBJ2-7, with D unresolved. V shed 0 bases and J shed 7 bases, with 11 bases lying between them. The CDR3 sequence is 13 residues long. Looked up from germline, CDR1 is SGHRS and CDR2 is YFSETQ. CDR3 nucleotides: TGCGCCAGCAGCTTGGGCCAGGCTGATGAGCAGTACTTC. It specifies CASSLGQADEQYF. Using reference TRBV5-1 and TRBJ2-7 for the parts outside the CDR3, the full variable domain is KAGVTQTPRYLIKTRGQQVTLSCSPISGHRSVSWYQQTPGQGLQFLFEYFSETQRNKGNFPGRFSGRQFSNSRSEMNVSTLELGDSALYLCASSLGQADEQYFGPGTRLTVT.